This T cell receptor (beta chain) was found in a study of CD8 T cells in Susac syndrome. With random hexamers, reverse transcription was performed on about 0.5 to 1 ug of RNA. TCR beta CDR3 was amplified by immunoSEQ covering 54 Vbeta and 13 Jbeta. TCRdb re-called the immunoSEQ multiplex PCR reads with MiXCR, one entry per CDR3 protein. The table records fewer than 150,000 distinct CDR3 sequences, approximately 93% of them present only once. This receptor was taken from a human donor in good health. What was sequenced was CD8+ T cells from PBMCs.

The CDR3 DNA is TGTGCCAGCACCCCGGGACGGTCCTACGAGCAGTACTTC. This encodes CASTPGRSYEQYF. The chain carries TRBV5-6 and TRBJ2-7; perhaps D is TRBD1 or TRBD2 (5 bases each). This CDR3 region has 13 residues. V was trimmed by 6 bases and J by 1 base, leaving 11 bases between them. Looked up from germline, CDR1 is SGHDT and CDR2 is YYEEEE.